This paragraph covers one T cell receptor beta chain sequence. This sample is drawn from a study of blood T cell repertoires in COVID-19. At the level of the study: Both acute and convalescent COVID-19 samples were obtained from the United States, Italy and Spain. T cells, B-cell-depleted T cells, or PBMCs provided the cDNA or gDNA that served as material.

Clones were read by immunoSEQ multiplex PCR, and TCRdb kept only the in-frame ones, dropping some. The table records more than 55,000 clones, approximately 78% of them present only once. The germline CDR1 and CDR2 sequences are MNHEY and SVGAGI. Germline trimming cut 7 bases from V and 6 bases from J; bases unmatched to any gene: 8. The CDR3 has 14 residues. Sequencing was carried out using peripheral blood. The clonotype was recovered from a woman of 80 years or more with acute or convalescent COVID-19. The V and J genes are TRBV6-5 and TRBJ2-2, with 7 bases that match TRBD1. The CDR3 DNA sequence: TGTGCCAGCACCATGGACAGGCCCCCCGGGGAGCTGTTTTTT. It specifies CASTMDRPPGELFF.